These 13 T cell receptor beta chains came from one sample sequenced in a study of identical twins. Via MiXCR, TCRdb re-called the 5' RACE reads, giving one row per CDR3 protein. The table has hundreds of thousands of distinct CDR3 sequences, around 24% seen once; the top ten hold around 3%. This sample also appeared in a second study, on T cells expressing NK-cell markers.

The sample consisted of CD4+ T cells sorted from blood. The receptor source for this set is a woman in her late teens or twenties in good health.

The rearrangement links TRBV12-3 or TRBV12-4 to TRBJ2-1; D is unresolved. V was trimmed by 3 bases and J by 5 bases, leaving 8 bases between them. This CDR3 contains 13 residues. For the CDR3, the DNA is TGTGCCAGCAGTTTTGGTAAAAACAATGAGCAGTTCTTC. Its translation is CASSFGKNNEQFF.

Only a few counts were recorded for this clonotype. The genes are TRBV29-1 and TRBJ2-3; D is ambiguous. V was trimmed by 7 bases and J by 0 bases, leaving 8 bases between them. There are 12 residues in the CDR3. Germline V gene data show CDR1 as SQVTM and CDR2 as ANQGSEA. CDR3: CSGRASTDTQYF. CDR3 DNA: TGCAGCGGCCGAGCTAGCACAGATACGCAGTATTTT.

This clonotype showed up many times. This chain connects TRBV5-1 to TRBJ1-2; 8 bases match TRBD1. V shed 4 bases, J shed 6 bases, and the junction held 8 bases outside the gene matches. CDR1 SGHRS and CDR2 YFSETQ come from the germline V gene. This CDR3 has 14 residues. The CDR3 is CASSGQGNADGYTF. CDR3 coding DNA: TGCGCCAGCAGCGGACAGGGTAATGCGGATGGCTACACCTTC. The full variable domain, in which reference TRBV5-1 and TRBJ1-2 provide the parts outside the CDR3, is KAGVTQTPRYLIKTRGQQVTLSCSPISGHRSVSWYQQTPGQGLQFLFEYFSETQRNKGNFPGRFSGRQFSNSRSEMNVSTLELGDSALYLCASSGQGNADGYTFGSGTRLTVV.

The chain joins TRBV20-1 to TRBJ2-7, with D hard to call. CDR1 DFQATT and CDR2 SNEGSKA come from the germline V gene (reference sequence). This CDR3 contains 12 residues. V was pared by 7 bases and J by 4 bases, with 14 bases between. The CDR3 loop reads CSVRDEEYEQYF. For the CDR3, the DNA is TGCAGTGTCAGAGATGAGGAATACGAGCAGTACTTC.

J is TRBJ2-7 and V is TRBV20-1; D gene unclear. Germline CDR1 reads DFQATT; CDR2 reads SNEGSKA (reference sequence). The CDR3 has 13 amino acids. V shed 6 bases and J shed 0 bases, with 12 bases lying between them. Written as DNA, the CDR3 is TGCAGTGCGCGATTCAGTGTCTCCTACGAGCAGTACTTC. Its protein is CSARFSVSYEQYF.

This clonotype was seen at least ten times. The chain couples TRBV12-3 or TRBV12-4 to TRBJ2-7; possibly TRBD1 for D (6 bases). The germline V and J ends were trimmed by 5 bases and 9 bases, with 11 bases remaining between them. The length of the CDR3 is 11 residues. DNA for the CDR3: TGTGCCAGCAGTCACAGGGCGGGGCAGTACTTC. Translation gives CASSHRAGQYF.

V and J are TRBV7-9 and TRBJ2-3; 10 bases fit TRBD2. The CDR3 is 15 residues long. Germline-derived CDR1 and CDR2 are SEHNR and FQNEAQ (reference sequence). V trimming: 6 bases; J trimming: 2 bases; junction bases outside the gene matches: 5. CDR3 in amino acids: CASSLSGRTTDTQYF. DNA for the CDR3: TGTGCCAGCAGTCTTAGCGGGAGGACCACAGATACGCAGTATTTT.

This CDR3 is CSATTGVNTEAFF. CDR3 bases: TGCAGTGCTACCACAGGGGTGAACACTGAAGCTTTCTTT. The V gene is TRBV20-1, the J gene TRBJ1-1; 7 nucleotides match TRBD1. The V gene's germline CDR1 is DFQATT and CDR2 SNEGSKA (reference sequence). The CDR3 extends over 13 amino acids. Losses at the gene ends were 4 bases for V and 0 bases for J; bases not matched to a gene: 2.

V and J are TRBV6-2 or TRBV6-3 and TRBJ2-1; 11 positions agree with TRBD2. The CDR3 runs to 15 residues. Trimming at V came to 5 bases and at J to 7 bases, leaving 7 bases not matched to a gene. CDR1 and CDR2 from the germline V gene are MNHEY and SVGEGT. The CDR3 DNA reads as TGTGCCAGCAGTCAGACTAGCGGGGCATGGAATGAGCAGTTCTTC. Protein product: CASSQTSGAWNEQFF.

The table lists this clonotype with a few counts. V gene TRBV20-1 combines with J gene TRBJ1-5; D gene uncertain. There are 13 residues in the CDR3. Per the germline V gene, CDR1 is DFQATT and CDR2 is SNEGSKA (reference sequence). The V and J ends lost 1 base and 0 bases respectively, with 4 bases between them. CDR3 DNA sequence: TGCAGTGCTAGAGGGTTTAGCAATCAGCCCCAGCATTTT. Translated: CSARGFSNQPQHF.

The rearrangement uses TRBV7-7 and TRBJ2-1; 7 bases align to TRBD1. The CDR3 extends over 14 amino acids. Germline-derived CDR1 and CDR2 are SSHAT and FNYEAQ (reference sequence). The CDR3: CASARDRSSNEQFF. For the CDR3, the DNA is TGTGCTAGCGCACGGGACAGATCTTCCAATGAGCAGTTCTTC.

The genes are TRBV5-1 and TRBJ2-7, with 7 bases identical to TRBD1. Germline CDR1 and CDR2: SGHRS and YFSETQ. The CDR3 totals 17 residues. V gave up 0 bases and J gave up 0 bases; unmatched junction bases: 9. DNA of the CDR3: TGCGCCAGCAGCTTGGGTAGTAGGGACAGCTACTCCTACGAGCAGTACTTC. It encodes CASSLGSRDSYSYEQYF.

This clonotype was observed a handful of times. J is TRBJ1-1 and V is TRBV5-1, with D possibly being TRBD1 (5 bases). V was pared by 3 bases and J by 7 bases, with 16 bases between. The CDR3 extends over 14 amino acids. CDR1 SGHRS and CDR2 YFSETQ come from the germline V gene. The CDR3 spells CASSSLGGGDEAFF. DNA for the CDR3: TGCGCCAGCAGCTCCCTTGGGGGGGGGGATGAAGCTTTCTTT.